The 2 T cell receptor beta chains below come from one sample, sequenced in a study of shared clonotypes between healthy human individuals. Sequencing was performed with immunoSEQ multiplex PCR; in TCRdb, only in-frame clones are kept and a portion is missing. Altogether almost 750,000 clones are present, over 55% being singletons, with the ten largest covering less than 2%. The sequencing input was memory CD4+ T cells sorted from blood. Subset specified: CD45RA-negative fraction. The source of these receptors is a young woman in good health.

CDR3 sequence reads: CASSQDPGGRDEQFF. CDR3 nucleotide sequence: TGTGCCAGCAGCCAAGACCCAGGGGGCCGCGATGAGCAGTTCTTC. The V and J genes are TRBV4-2 and TRBJ2-1; TRBD1 matches at 8 bases. Germline V lookup: CDR1 LGHNA, CDR2 YNFKEQ. CDR3 length equals 15 residues. V shed 0 bases and J 8 bases; nucleotides not matched to a gene: 6.

Worth noting for this clone: This likely came from a read error, as a far larger clone is one base away. The sample contains more than one DNA sequence encoding this CDR3. V and J are TRBV7-8 and TRBJ2-3; 8 bases are a match to TRBD2. In germline, CDR1 is SGHVS, CDR2 FQNEAQ. J gave up 0 bases and V 3 bases, and 2 bases lay outside the gene matches. This CDR3 is 15 amino acids long. The CDR3 spells CASSFSGTSTDTQYF. CDR3 bases: TGTGCCAGCAGCTTTAGCGGGACTAGCACAGATACGCAGTATTTT.